Included here is one TCR beta chain sequence, with context. The source of the sample is a study of T cells in Graves' hyperthyroidism and ophthalmopathy. The CDR3 covers 15 residues. V lost 0 bases to trimming and J lost 3 bases, with 12 bases between them. Germline V gives CDR1 LGHDT, CDR2 YNNKEL (reference sequence). Amplification of TCR beta CDR3 regions used RNA as the template. HTBI primers were employed in a first-round RT-PCR of the TCR CDR3. TCRdb itself ran the multiplex PCR reads through MiXCR, one entry per CDR3 protein. The data contain around 700,000 distinct CDR3 sequences, 15% to 20% of them singletons.

The receptor was derived from a woman in her fifties or sixties with Graves' hyperthyroidism that later progressed to Graves' ophthalmopathy. The J gene is TRBJ2-7, the V gene TRBV3-1, with a tentative D call TRBD1 (5 bases). Sequencing was carried out using blood. The CDR3 region is CASSQDPGYGYEQYF. In nucleotides, the CDR3 is TGTGCCAGCAGCCAAGATCCAGGGTACGGCTACGAGCAGTACTTC.